The rows below give T cell receptor beta chains drawn from one sample of a study of cytomegalovirus exposure and HLA in healthy donors. Profiled with immunoSEQ multiplex PCR; TCRdb holds only in-frame clones, not every one. The sample comprises approximately 120,000 clones, roughly 74% of which are singletons, and 4.2% rests with the top ten. Sequenced sample: PBMCs. These TCRs come from a woman in her forties or fifties in good health and CMV-seropositive. CDR3s include the opening cysteine and the closing phenylalanine or tryptophan. The D gene is left open where the match is weak. Size is omitted from some rows. Given values are once, few, many or a class for expanded clones.

J gene: TRBJ2-5; V gene: TRBV5-4; clone size: NA; D gene: TRBD2; CDR3 DNA: TGTGCCAGCAGCCTAAGACTAGCGGGGTGGCAAGAGACCCAGTACTTC; CDR3 protein: CASSLRLAGWQETQYF
J gene: TRBJ1-2; V gene: TRBV6-6; clone size: NA; D gene: NA; CDR3 DNA: TGTGCCAGCAGTTACGCTATTTACAGGAGAGACTATGGCTACACCTTC; CDR3 protein: CASSYAIYRRDYGYTF
J gene: TRBJ2-5; V gene: TRBV19; clone size: NA; D gene: NA; CDR3 DNA: TGTGCCAGTAGTAAGGGCGGGGGCGAGGCGACCCAGTACTTC; CDR3 protein: CASSKGGGEATQYF
J gene: TRBJ1-1; V gene: TRBV10-3; clone size: NA; D gene: NA; CDR3 DNA: TGTGCCATCAGTGGAGGGAACACTGAAGCTTTCTTT; CDR3 protein: CAISGGNTEAFF
J gene: TRBJ2-4; V gene: TRBV5-4; clone size: once; D gene: NA; CDR3 DNA: TGTGCCAGCAGCTTGGTCGGTGCGGGGTTAACCAAAAACATTCAGTACTTC; CDR3 protein: CASSLVGAGLTKNIQYF
J gene: TRBJ2-5; V gene: TRBV15; clone size: few; D gene: TRBD2; CDR3 DNA: TGTGCCACCAGCAGTGGGGTAGCGGGGGGGGCACAAGAGACCCAGTACTTC; CDR3 protein: CATSSGVAGGAQETQYF
J gene: TRBJ2-3; V gene: TRBV7-3; clone size: NA; D gene: TRBD2; CDR3 DNA: TGTGCCAGCAGCTTCGGCGGGGGGCGGGGAGATACGCAGTATTTT; CDR3 protein: CASSFGGGRGDTQYF
J gene: TRBJ2-3; V gene: TRBV6-6; clone size: few; D gene: NA; CDR3 DNA: TGTGCCAGCAGTTACTATCGGGGTGTAAGCTCAGATACGCAGTATTTT; CDR3 protein: CASSYYRGVSSDTQYF
J gene: TRBJ1-2; V gene: TRBV7-2; clone size: once; D gene: NA; CDR3 DNA: TGTGCCAGCAGCTTAGCGGACATCGACTATGGCTACACCTTC; CDR3 protein: CASSLADIDYGYTF
J gene: TRBJ2-7; V gene: TRBV5-1; clone size: NA; D gene: NA; CDR3 DNA: TGCGCCAGCAGCTTGGGGATGGAGGTGAACGAGCAGTACTTC; CDR3 protein: CASSLGMEVNEQYF